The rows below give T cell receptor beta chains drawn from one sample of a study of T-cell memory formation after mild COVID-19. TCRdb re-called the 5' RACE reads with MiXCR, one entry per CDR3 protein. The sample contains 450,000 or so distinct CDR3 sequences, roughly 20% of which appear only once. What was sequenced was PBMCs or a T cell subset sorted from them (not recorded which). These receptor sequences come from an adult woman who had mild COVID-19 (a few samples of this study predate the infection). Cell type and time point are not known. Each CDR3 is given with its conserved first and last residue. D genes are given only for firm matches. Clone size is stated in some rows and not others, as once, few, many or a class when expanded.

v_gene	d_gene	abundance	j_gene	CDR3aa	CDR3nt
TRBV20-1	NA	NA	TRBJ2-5	CSARGPQKVAQYF	TGCAGTGCTAGAGGCCCCCAAAAGGTGGCCCAGTACTTC
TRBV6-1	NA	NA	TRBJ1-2	CASSESLRTEGGYTF	TGTGCCAGCAGTGAATCCTTGAGGACTGAGGGTGGCTACACCTTC
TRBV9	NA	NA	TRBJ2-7	CASSVDSGPYEQYF	TGTGCCAGCAGCGTTGACAGCGGTCCCTACGAGCAGTACTTC
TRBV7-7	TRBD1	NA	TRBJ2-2	CASSPLGTGATGELFF	TGTGCCAGCAGCCCCCTGGGGACAGGGGCTACCGGGGAGCTGTTTTTT
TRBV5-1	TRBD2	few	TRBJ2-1	CASSLPGLAGGFEQFF	TGCGCCAGCAGCCTACCTGGACTAGCGGGGGGGTTTGAGCAGTTCTTC
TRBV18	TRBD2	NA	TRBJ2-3	CASSPPGLAGGMDTQYF	TGTGCCAGCTCACCTCCGGGACTAGCGGGGGGAATGGATACGCAGTATTTT
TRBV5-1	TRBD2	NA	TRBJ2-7	CASSWDGGSEQYF	TGCGCCAGCAGCTGGGACGGGGGGAGCGAGCAGTACTTC
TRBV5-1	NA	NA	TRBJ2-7	CASSSDSTYEQYF	TGCGCCAGCAGCTCCGACAGTACCTACGAGCAGTACTTC
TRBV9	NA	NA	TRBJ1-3	CASSVAGPGNTIYF	TGTGCCAGCAGCGTAGCAGGGCCTGGAAACACCATATATTTT
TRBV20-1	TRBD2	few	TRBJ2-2	CSARASGTNTGELFF	TGCAGTGCTAGAGCGAGCGGGACTAACACCGGGGAGCTGTTTTTT
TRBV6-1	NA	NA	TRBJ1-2	CASSEVAGAYGYTF	TGTGCCAGCAGTGAAGTGGCAGGGGCCTATGGCTACACCTTC
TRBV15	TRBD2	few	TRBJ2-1	CATSRGGSGTHSRQFF	TGTGCCACCAGCAGGGGTGGTAGCGGGACCCACTCCAGGCAGTTCTTC
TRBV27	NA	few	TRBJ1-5	CASSLAGPRQPQHF	TGTGCCAGCAGTTTAGCGGGACCGAGGCAGCCCCAGCATTTT
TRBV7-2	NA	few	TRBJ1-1	CASSLQRTNTEAFF	TGTGCCAGCAGCTTGCAGCGAACGAACACTGAAGCTTTCTTT
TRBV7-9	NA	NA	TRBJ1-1	CASSSPQGPNTEAFF	TGTGCCAGCAGCTCCCCACAGGGTCCGAACACTGAAGCTTTCTTT
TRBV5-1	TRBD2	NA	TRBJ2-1	CASRLSGASGDNEQFF	TGCGCCAGCAGGCTAAGTGGGGCTAGCGGAGACAATGAGCAGTTCTTC
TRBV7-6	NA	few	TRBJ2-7	CASSLGADTVFEQYF	TGTGCCAGCAGCTTAGGGGCGGACACCGTATTTGAGCAGTACTTC
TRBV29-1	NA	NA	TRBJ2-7	CSVTGTNSPGEQYF	TGCAGCGTTACCGGGACAAACTCACCCGGCGAGCAGTACTTC
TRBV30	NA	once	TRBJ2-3	CAWSETRSTDTQYF	TGTGCCTGGAGTGAGACTCGTAGCACAGATACGCAGTATTTT
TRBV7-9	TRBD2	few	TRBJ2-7	CASTTSGSDYEQYF	TGTGCCAGCACCACTAGCGGGAGTGATTACGAGCAGTACTTC
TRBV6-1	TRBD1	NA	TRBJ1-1	CASRVNTGQGAIEAFF	TGTGCCAGCAGGGTGAATACGGGACAGGGGGCGATTGAAGCTTTCTTT
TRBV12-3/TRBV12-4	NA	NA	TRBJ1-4	CASSLGPSENEKLFF	TGTGCCAGCAGTTTAGGACCGAGTGAGAATGAAAAACTGTTTTTT
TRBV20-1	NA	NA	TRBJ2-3	CRAHRTDTQYF	TGCAGGGCCCATCGCACAGATACGCAGTATTTT
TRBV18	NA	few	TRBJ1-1	CASSLSQWRNTEAFF	TGTGCCAGCTCACTTTCCCAGTGGAGGAACACTGAAGCTTTCTTT
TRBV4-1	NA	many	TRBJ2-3	CASSQDTRRTDTQYF	TGCGCCAGCAGCCAAGATACGCGCAGGACAGATACGCAGTATTTT
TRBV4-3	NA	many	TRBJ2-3	CASSQVGSSTDTQYF	TGCGCCAGCAGCCAAGTCGGGAGCAGCACAGATACGCAGTATTTT
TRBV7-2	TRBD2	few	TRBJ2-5	CASSFSGGGETQYF	TGTGCCAGCAGCTTTAGCGGGGGGGGTGAGACCCAGTACTTC
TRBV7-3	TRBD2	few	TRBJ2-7	CASSPGTSGSRQQYF	TGTGCCAGCAGTCCCGGGACTAGCGGGAGCCGACAGCAGTACTTC
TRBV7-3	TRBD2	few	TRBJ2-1	CASSLVAGGPHNEQFF	TGTGCCAGCAGCTTAGTTGCGGGAGGGCCCCACAATGAGCAGTTCTTC
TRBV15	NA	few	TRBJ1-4	CATSRDPAAVRNEKLFF	TGTGCCACCAGCAGAGATCCGGCGGCCGTTCGTAATGAAAAACTGTTTTTT
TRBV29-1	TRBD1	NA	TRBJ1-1	CSVNRGDEAFF	TGCAGCGTTAACAGGGGGGATGAAGCTTTCTTT
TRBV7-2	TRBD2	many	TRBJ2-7	CASSLAGGSSYEQYF	TGTGCCAGCAGCTTAGCGGGGGGGAGCTCCTACGAGCAGTACTTC
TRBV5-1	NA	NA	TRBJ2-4	CASSWEVGVENIQYF	TGCGCCAGCAGCTGGGAGGTAGGGGTCGAAAACATTCAGTACTTC
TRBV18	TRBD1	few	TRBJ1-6	CASSPPGQGSHSPLHF	TGTGCCAGCTCACCTCCGGGACAGGGCTCTCATTCACCCCTCCACTTT
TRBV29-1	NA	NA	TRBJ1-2	CSVDYGANYGYTF	TGCAGCGTTGATTATGGGGCTAACTATGGCTACACCTTC
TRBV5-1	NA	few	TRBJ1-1	CASSRTLNTEALF	TGCGCCAGCAGCCGGACATTGAACACTGAAGCTTTATTT
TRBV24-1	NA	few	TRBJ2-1	CATSEFGTRPEQFF	TGTGCCACCAGTGAGTTTGGTACCCGCCCTGAGCAGTTCTTC
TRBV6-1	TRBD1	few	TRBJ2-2	CASRSDRTNTGELFF	TGTGCCAGCAGATCGGACAGGACGAACACCGGGGAGCTGTTTTTT
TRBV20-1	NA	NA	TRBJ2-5	CSALFRQETQYF	TGCAGTGCCCTTTTCAGGCAAGAGACCCAGTACTTC
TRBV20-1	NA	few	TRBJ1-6	CSARTGGEVNSPLHF	TGCAGTGCTAGGACAGGAGGGGAGGTAAACTCACCCCTCCACTTT
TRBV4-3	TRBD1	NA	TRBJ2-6	CASSQDRGQGSIGANVLTF	TGCGCCAGCAGCCAAGATCGAGGACAGGGTTCGATTGGGGCCAACGTCCTGACTTTC
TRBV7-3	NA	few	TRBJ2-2	CASSPEWGWNTGELFF	TGTGCCAGCAGCCCCGAGTGGGGGTGGAACACCGGGGAGCTGTTTTTT
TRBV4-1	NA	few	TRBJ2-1	CASSRESGAGVIGNEQFF	TGCGCCAGCAGCCGAGAATCCGGGGCAGGGGTAATAGGCAATGAGCAGTTCTTC
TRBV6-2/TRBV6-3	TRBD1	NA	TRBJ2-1	CASSHPGQGFEQFF	TGTGCCAGCAGCCACCCGGGACAGGGATTTGAGCAGTTCTTC
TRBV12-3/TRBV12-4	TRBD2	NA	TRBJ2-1	CASSLSASGGFGYNEQFF	TGTGCCAGCAGTTTATCGGCTAGCGGGGGGTTTGGCTACAATGAGCAGTTCTTC
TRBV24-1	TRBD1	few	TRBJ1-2	CATSDWTGKNGYTF	TGTGCCACCAGTGATTGGACAGGTAAAAATGGCTACACCTTC
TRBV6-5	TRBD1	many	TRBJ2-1	CATQRGRVNNEQFF	TGTGCCACCCAGAGGGGGCGGGTAAACAATGAGCAGTTCTTC
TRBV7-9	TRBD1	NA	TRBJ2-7	CASSLSSGTETYEQYF	TGTGCCAGCAGCTTAAGTTCCGGGACAGAGACCTACGAGCAGTACTTC
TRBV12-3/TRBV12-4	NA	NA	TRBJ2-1	CASSSEMYNEQFF	TGTGCCAGCAGTTCAGAGATGTACAATGAGCAGTTCTTC
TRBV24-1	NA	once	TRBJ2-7	CATSDIDYEQYF	TGTGCCACCAGTGATATAGACTACGAGCAGTACTTC
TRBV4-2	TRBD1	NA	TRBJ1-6	CASSQDKLTGNSPLHF	TGTGCCAGCAGCCAAGATAAGCTGACAGGGAATTCACCCCTCCACTTT
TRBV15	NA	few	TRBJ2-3	CATSWRRGGDTQYF	TGTGCCACCAGCTGGCGCAGGGGTGGGGATACGCAGTATTTT
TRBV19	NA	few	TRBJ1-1	CASSMGRESTEAFF	TGTGCCAGTAGTATGGGCAGGGAAAGCACTGAAGCTTTCTTT
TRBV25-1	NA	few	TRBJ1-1	CASSDRRETEAFF	TGTGCCAGCAGTGACCGCAGGGAGACTGAAGCTTTCTTT
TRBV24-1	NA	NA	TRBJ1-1	CATSSRPPNTEAFF	TGTGCCACCAGCAGCAGGCCTCCGAACACTGAAGCTTTCTTT
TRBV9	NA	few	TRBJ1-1	CASSVEGGTEAFF	TGTGCCAGCAGCGTAGAGGGGGGCACTGAAGCTTTCTTT
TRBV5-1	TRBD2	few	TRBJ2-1	CASSPGSGGYYNEQFF	TGCGCCAGCAGCCCCGGTAGCGGGGGGTACTACAATGAGCAGTTCTTC
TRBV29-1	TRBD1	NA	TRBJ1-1	CSVDRDRANTEAFF	TGCAGCGTCGACCGGGACAGGGCGAACACTGAAGCTTTCTTT
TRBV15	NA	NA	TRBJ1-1	CATSRAQPNTEAFF	TGTGCCACCAGCAGGGCACAGCCGAACACTGAAGCTTTCTTT